This T cell receptor (beta chain) was found in a study of T cells in Graves' hyperthyroidism and ophthalmopathy. Researchers took RNA transcripts and amplified the TCR beta CDR3 regions from them. In the first-round RT-PCR of the TCR CDR3, the HTBI primer set was used. TCRdb fed the multiplex PCR reads into MiXCR, producing one record per CDR3 protein. The sample gives hundreds of thousands of distinct CDR3 sequences, around 13% of which show up once; about an eighth is in the top ten. This clonotype was detected a few times. This CDR3 spans 13 amino acids. Germline CDR1 GTSNPN, CDR2 SVGIG (reference sequence). Trimming cost V 5 bases and J 4 bases, with 12 bases left between them.

The sequenced sample consisted of blood. The chain combines TRBV30 with TRBJ2-1, with D possibly being TRBD2 (5 bases). This clonotype originated in a woman between 50 and 59 years old with Graves' ophthalmopathy. In DNA, the CDR3 is TGTGCCTGGGAGGGCCTGAGTTACAATGAGCAGTTCTTC. Translated, it gives CAWEGLSYNEQFF.